This T cell receptor (beta chain) was recorded in a study of T cell responses to AZD1222 COVID-19 vaccine. Overall study findings and caveats: Donors skewed white British and female; clonal diversity was possibly underestimated. Baseline seropositives among AZD1222 recipients totaled only five or six.

The CDR3 is 14 amino acids. The V gene lost 1 base and the J gene lost 7 bases, with 14 bases spanning the gap. Germline V CDR1 and CDR2: SGHNT, YYREEE (reference sequence). As to this clone: What it binds is unknown.

TCRdb's table, derived via immunoSEQ multiplex PCR, lists solely in-frame clones and lacks some. Of 180,000 or so clones in the sample, around 94% were seen once. This clonotype originated in an adult in good health. Here the sequenced sample was peripheral blood, taken on day 0 of AZD1222 vaccination. The gene calls are TRBV5-4 and TRBJ2-5; D might be TRBD1 or TRBD2, each matching 5 bases. For the CDR3, the DNA is TGTGCCAGCAGCTTGTGGGACGGCTCGGCGACCCAGTACTTC. Its protein product is CASSLWDGSATQYF.